The TCR beta chain under discussion was sequenced for a study of shared clonotypes between healthy human individuals. Study in general: There were three CD4 naive, three CD4 memory, two CD8 naive and one CD8 memory plates per donor.

Concerning this clone: Its matching antigen is unknown.

Clones were read by immunoSEQ multiplex PCR, and TCRdb kept only the in-frame ones, dropping some. Among fewer than 1.8 million clones listed, roughly 98.5% were seen once. Every one of the donors was a Caucasian adult that lived in Nashville, Tennessee. Whole-study results and caveats: Sorted-subset samples were not fully sequenced, rarefaction indicated.

This CDR3 has 16 residues. The germline gives CDR1 SGHKS, CDR2 YYEKEE (reference sequence). Unmatched junction bases numbered 3, after V lost 0 bases and J lost 3 bases. The sequence was collected from a man aged 25-45 years in good health. Sequencing input: naive CD4+ T cells sorted from blood. Subset of the sample: CD45RA+ positively selected. The gene calls are TRBV5-5 and TRBJ2-6; 7 positions agree with TRBD2. The CDR3 DNA is TGTGCCAGCAGCTTGGGACTAGCTGGTGGGGCCAACGTCCTGACTTTC. It yields the protein CASSLGLAGGANVLTF.